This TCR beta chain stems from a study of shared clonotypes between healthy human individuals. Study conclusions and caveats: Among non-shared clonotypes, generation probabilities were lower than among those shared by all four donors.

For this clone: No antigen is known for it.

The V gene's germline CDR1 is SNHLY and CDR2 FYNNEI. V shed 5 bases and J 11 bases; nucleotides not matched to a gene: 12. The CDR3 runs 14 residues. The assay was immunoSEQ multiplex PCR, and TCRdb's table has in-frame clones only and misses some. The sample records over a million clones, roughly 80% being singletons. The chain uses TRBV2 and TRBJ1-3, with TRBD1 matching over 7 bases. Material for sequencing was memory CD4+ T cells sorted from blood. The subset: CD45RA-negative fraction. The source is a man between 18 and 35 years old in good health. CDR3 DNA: TGTGCCAGCAGTCCGACAGGGATTAAAAATCCCATATATTTT. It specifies CASSPTGIKNPIYF.